These 3 T cell receptor beta chains came from one sample sequenced in a study of T cells in Graves' hyperthyroidism and ophthalmopathy. From RNA transcripts, TCR beta CDR3 regions were amplified. The HTBI primer set was used in a first-round RT-PCR of the TCR CDR3. TCRdb reanalysed the multiplex PCR reads using MiXCR and keeps one entry per CDR3 protein. The table records some 400,000 distinct CDR3 sequences, approximately 13% of them present only once. Sequencing was done on a sample of blood. The source of these receptors is a man aged 25 to 40 with Graves' hyperthyroidism that later progressed to Graves' ophthalmopathy.

This clonotype occurred a few times. The V and J genes are TRBV27 and TRBJ1-1; the D gene is possibly TRBD1 (5 bases). Per germline, CDR1 MNHEY and CDR2 SMNVEV (reference sequence). V lost 6 bases and J 4 bases, leaving 15 bases between the germline ends. The CDR3 length is 14 residues. CDR3 in amino acids: CASSLGTWGTEAFF. In nucleotides, the CDR3 is TGTGCCAGCAGCCTCGGGACGTGGGGCACTGAAGCTTTCTTT.

This clonotype showed up just a few times. This sequence joins TRBV19 and TRBJ2-7; no definite D call. CDR1 LNHDA and CDR2 SQIVND come from the germline V gene (reference sequence). Trimming removed 3 bases from V and 0 bases from J, with 9 bases in between. This CDR3 spans 14 amino acids. This CDR3 reads CASSIQASSYEQYF. The CDR3 nucleotides are TGTGCCAGTAGTATTCAGGCGAGCTCCTACGAGCAGTACTTC.

The chain carries TRBV9 and TRBJ2-5, with a tentative D call TRBD2 (5 bases). With 0 bases removed from V and 5 bases from J, the gap between germline ends came to 8 bases. The CDR3 sequence is 13 residues long. The germline V gene has CDR1 SGDLS and CDR2 YYNGEE. CDR3: CASSVVGGETQYF. The CDR3 nucleotides read TGTGCCAGCAGCGTAGTGGGCGGGGAGACCCAGTACTTC.